This is a list of T cell receptor beta chains from one sample in a study of shared clonotypes between healthy human individuals. Clones were read by immunoSEQ multiplex PCR, and TCRdb kept only the in-frame ones, dropping some. This repertoire shows some 2,500,000 clones, less than 95% found once; its top ten account for approximately 0.39%. The sequenced sample was naive CD4+ T cells from PBMCs. These receptors were taken from a young man in good health. Some clones in this sample may be carry-over from other donors' samples. CDR3s include the opening cysteine and the closing phenylalanine or tryptophan.

v_gene | CDR3aa
TRBV30 | CAWSAPNSGPLLNTEAFF
TRBV9 | CASSSRDGSYEQYF
TRBV10-3 | CAISVQGGQETQYF
TRBV7-2 | CASSLVGTGNRNSEQFF
TRBV10-1 | CASSPGTSDYNEQFF
TRBV7-8 | CASSLARTLTEAFF
TRBV15 | CATSNGYEQYF
TRBV7-8 | CASSPRTASSYEQYF
TRBV5-1 | CASSSGGTVRYEQYF
TRBV7-2 | CASSLVGSGRPTDTQYF
TRBV2 | CASSERTGNQPQHF